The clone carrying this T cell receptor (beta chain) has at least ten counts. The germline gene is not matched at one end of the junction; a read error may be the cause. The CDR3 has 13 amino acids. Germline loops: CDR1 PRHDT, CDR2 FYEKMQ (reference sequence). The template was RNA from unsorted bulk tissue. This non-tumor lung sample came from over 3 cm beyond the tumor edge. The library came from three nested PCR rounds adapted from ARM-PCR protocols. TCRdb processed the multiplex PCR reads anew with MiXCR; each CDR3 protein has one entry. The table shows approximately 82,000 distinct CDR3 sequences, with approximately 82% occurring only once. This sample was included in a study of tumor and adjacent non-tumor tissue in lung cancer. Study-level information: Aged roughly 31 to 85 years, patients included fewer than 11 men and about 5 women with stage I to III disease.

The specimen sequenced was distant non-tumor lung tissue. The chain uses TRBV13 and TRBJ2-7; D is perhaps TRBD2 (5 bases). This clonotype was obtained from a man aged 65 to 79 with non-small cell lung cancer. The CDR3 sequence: CASSPLKLEEQYF. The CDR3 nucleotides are TGTGCAAGCAGCCCACTAAAACTAGAGGAGCAGTACTTC.